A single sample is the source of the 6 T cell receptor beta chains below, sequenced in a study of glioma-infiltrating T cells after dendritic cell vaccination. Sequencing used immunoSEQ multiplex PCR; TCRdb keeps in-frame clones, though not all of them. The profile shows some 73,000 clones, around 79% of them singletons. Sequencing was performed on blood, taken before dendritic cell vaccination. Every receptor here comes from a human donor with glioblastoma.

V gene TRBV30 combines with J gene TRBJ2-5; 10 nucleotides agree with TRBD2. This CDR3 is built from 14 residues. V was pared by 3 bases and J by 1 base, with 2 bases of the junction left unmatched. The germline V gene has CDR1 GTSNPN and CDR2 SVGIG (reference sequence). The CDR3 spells CAWRLAGSQETQYF. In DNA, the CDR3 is TGTGCCTGGAGACTAGCGGGATCCCAAGAGACCCAGTACTTC.

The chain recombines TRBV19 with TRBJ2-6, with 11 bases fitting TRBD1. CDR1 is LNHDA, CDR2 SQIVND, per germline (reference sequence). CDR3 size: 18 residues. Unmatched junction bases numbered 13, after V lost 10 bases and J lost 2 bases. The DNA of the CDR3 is TGTGCCACAAAACGGCCGGGACAGGGGGTTCCTGGGGCCAACGTCCTGACTTTC. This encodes CATKRPGQGVPGANVLTF. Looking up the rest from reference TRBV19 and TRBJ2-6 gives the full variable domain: DGGITQSPKYLFRKEGQNVTLSCEQNLNHDAMYWYRQDPGQGLRLIYYSQIVNDFQKGDIAEGYSVSREKKESFPLTVTSAQKNPTAFYLCATKRPGQGVPGANVLTFGAGSRLTVL.

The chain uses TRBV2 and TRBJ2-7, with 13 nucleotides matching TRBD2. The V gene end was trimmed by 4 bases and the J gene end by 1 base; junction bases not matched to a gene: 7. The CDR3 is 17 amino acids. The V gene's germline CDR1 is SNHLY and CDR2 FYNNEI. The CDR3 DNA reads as TGTGCCAGCAGTGTCGGACTAGCGGGAGCGGGGTCCTACGAGCAGTACGTC. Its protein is CASSVGLAGAGSYEQYV.

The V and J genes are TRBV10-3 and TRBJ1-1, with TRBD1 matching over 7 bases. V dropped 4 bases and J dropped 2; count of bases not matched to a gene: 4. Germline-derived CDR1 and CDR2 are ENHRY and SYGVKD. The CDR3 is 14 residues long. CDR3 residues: CAISGQGGNTEAFF. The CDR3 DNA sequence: TGTGCCATCAGTGGACAGGGTGGTAACACTGAAGCTTTCTTT.

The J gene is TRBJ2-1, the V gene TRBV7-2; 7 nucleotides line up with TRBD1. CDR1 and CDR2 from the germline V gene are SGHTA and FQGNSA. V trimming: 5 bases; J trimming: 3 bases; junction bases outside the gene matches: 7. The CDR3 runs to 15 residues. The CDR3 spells CASSRTGPHYNEQFF. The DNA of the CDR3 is TGTGCCAGCAGCCGGACAGGCCCTCACTACAATGAGCAGTTCTTC.

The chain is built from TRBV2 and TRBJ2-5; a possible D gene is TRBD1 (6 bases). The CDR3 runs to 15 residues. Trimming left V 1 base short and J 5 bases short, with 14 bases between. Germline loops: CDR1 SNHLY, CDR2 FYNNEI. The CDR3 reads CASSEGEGTGETQYF. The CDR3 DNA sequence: TGTGCCAGCAGTGAAGGGGAAGGAACAGGGGAGACCCAGTACTTC.